Given below is one TCR beta chain in context. This entry is derived from a study of human T cells and chemical hapten exposure. TCRdb redid the calling of the RACE reads with MiXCR, one entry per CDR3 protein. The table lists 75,000 to 100,000 distinct CDR3 sequences, 9.3% of them singletons. Time point meaning: patch test 2, 6 weeks after DPC sensitization. As for treatment: therapeutic diphenylcyclopropenone sensitization with weekly scalp DPC. Unfractionated whole blood yielded the extracted total RNA. V was trimmed by 1 base and J by 9 bases, leaving 19 bases between them. The CDR3 sequence is 16 residues long. Per germline, CDR1 PRHDT and CDR2 FYEKMQ (reference sequence).

The chain joins TRBV13 to TRBJ2-1, with D uncertain. Sequencing used whole blood, obtained in connection with sensitization to the hapten diphenylcyclopropenone (DPC). The TCR sequence derives from a woman in her thirties or forties with alopecia areata. Some clones in this sample may be carry-over from other donors' samples. CDR3 protein: CASSLEGGGKRAEQFF. The CDR3 nucleotides are TGTGCCAGCAGCTTAGAGGGCGGTGGTAAAAGGGCTGAGCAGTTCTTC.